This entry lists 20 T cell receptor beta chains sequenced from one sample in a study of blood T cell repertoires in COVID-19. TCRdb's copy holds only in-frame clones and misses some; the assay was immunoSEQ multiplex PCR. The sample includes fewer than 500,000 clones, around 87% of them seen just once. The sequencing sample was made of PBMCs or T cells enriched from blood (not recorded which). These receptors all come from a man between 25 and 39 years old who had recovered from COVID-19.

V gene TRBV6-2 or TRBV6-3 combines with J gene TRBJ2-2, with 10 bases identical to TRBD2. The CDR3 contains 16 residues. Losses at the gene ends were 5 bases for V and 4 bases for J; bases not matched to a gene: 7. The germline V gene encodes CDR1 MNHEY and CDR2 SVGEGT. The CDR3 reads CASSNEAGGRTGELFF. For the CDR3, the DNA is TGTGCCAGCAGTAACGAAGCGGGGGGGCGCACCGGGGAGCTGTTTTTT.

This rearrangement joins TRBV7-6 to TRBJ1-5; 7 bases are shared with TRBD1. CDR1 is SGHVS, CDR2 FNYEAQ, per germline. The CDR3 consists of 16 residues. V lost 4 bases, J lost 0 bases, and 6 bases stayed unmatched. The CDR3 here is CASSSRTGDSNQPQHF. DNA of the CDR3: TGTGCCAGCAGCTCACGGACAGGAGATAGCAATCAGCCCCAGCATTTT.

The chain couples TRBV18 to TRBJ2-1; 9 bases fit TRBD1. With V trimmed by 6 bases and J by 5 bases, 8 bases remained unmatched. CDR3 size: 15 residues. Germline assignment: CDR1 KGHSH and CDR2 LQKENI. CDR3: CASSSPGQGHNEQFF. The CDR3 bases are TGTGCCAGCTCGTCACCGGGACAGGGACACAATGAGCAGTTCTTC.

This clone was seen only once. The rearrangement uses TRBV5-1 and TRBJ2-1, with 11 positions matching TRBD2. Per germline, CDR1 SGHRS and CDR2 YFSETQ. Trimming took 4 bases from V and 8 from J; bases not matched to a gene: 11. The CDR3 sequence is 16 residues long. The CDR3 sequence: CASSNTIAGGLDEQFF. CDR3 coding DNA: TGCGCCAGCAGCAATACAATAGCGGGGGGGCTCGATGAGCAGTTCTTC.

This chain uses TRBV4-3 with TRBJ1-4; D remains ambiguous. This CDR3 has 15 residues. V lost 0 bases, J lost 7 bases, and 12 bases lay in between. Germline CDR1 and CDR2: LGHNA and YSLEER. CDR3 amino acids: CASSQDIRGSEKLFF. In nucleotides, the CDR3 is TGCGCCAGCAGCCAAGATATCCGGGGAAGTGAAAAACTGTTTTTT.

The chain carries TRBV9 and TRBJ1-1, with D possibly TRBD1 on 5 matching bases. V lost 3 bases and J lost 1, with 16 bases in between. The CDR3 totals 16 residues. CDR1 is SGDLS and CDR2 is YYNGEE in the germline V gene. CDR3 residues: CASSAAWGVENTEAFF. DNA for the CDR3: TGTGCCAGCAGCGCGGCTTGGGGGGTTGAGAACACTGAAGCTTTCTTT.

The chain joins TRBV10-3 to TRBJ1-1; TRBD1 matches 8 bases. CDR1 and CDR2 (germline): ENHRY, SYGVKD. The CDR3 runs 16 residues. J gave up 3 bases and V 6 bases, and 12 bases lay outside the gene matches. In DNA, the CDR3 is TGTGCCATCAGACCATCACAGGGGGTTAAGGACACTGAAGCTTTCTTT. Its translation is CAIRPSQGVKDTEAFF.

CDR3 residues: CASSLRRDRAQPQHF. The CDR3 DNA is TGTGCCAGTAGTCTTCGCCGGGACAGGGCCCAGCCCCAGCATTTT. V gene TRBV19 combines with J gene TRBJ1-5; 9 bases fit TRBD1. CDR1 and CDR2 from the germline V gene are LNHDA and SQIVND (reference sequence). The CDR3 runs 15 residues. With 5 bases clipped from V and 7 bases from J, the junction kept 9 bases outside the gene matches.

In the case of this clone: Within the sample, other DNA sequences also encode this same CDR3. The chain employs TRBV30 and TRBJ1-1; 9 bases agree with TRBD1. The CDR3 totals 14 residues. The germline V gene encodes CDR1 GTSNPN and CDR2 SVGIG (reference sequence). Trimming cost V 3 bases and J 5 bases; bases outside gene matches: 7. CDR3 residues: CAWRGQGISTEAFF. For the CDR3, the DNA is TGTGCCTGGAGAGGACAGGGGATCAGTACTGAAGCTTTCTTT.

The CDR3 bases are TGTGCCAGCAGCCGAGACATTGACAGCTCTATCGGCTACACCTTC. This sequence encodes CASSRDIDSSIGYTF. The V gene is TRBV2, the J gene TRBJ1-2, with D possibly matching TRBD1 (5 bases). CDR1 SNHLY and CDR2 FYNNEI come from the germline V gene. The CDR3 covers 15 residues. The V gene lost 6 bases and the J gene lost 8 bases, with 22 bases spanning the gap.

The chain couples TRBV9 to TRBJ2-4; perhaps TRBD1 as D (5 bases). This CDR3 is 14 amino acids long. Germline CDR1 and CDR2: SGDLS and YYNGEE. V lost 3 bases and J lost 8, with 15 bases in between. DNA for the CDR3: TGTGCCAGCAGCGGGGCAGGGAATTGGGACATTCAGTACTTC. Its protein product is CASSGAGNWDIQYF. Filled out from reference TRBV9 and TRBJ2-4, the complete variable domain reads DSGVTQTPKHLITATGQRVTLRCSPRSGDLSVYWYQQSLDQGLQFLIQYYNGEERAKGNILERFSAQQFPDLHSELNLSSLELGDSALYFCASSGAGNWDIQYFGAGTRLSVL.

V usage is TRBV30 and J usage is TRBJ2-1, with 13 bases that match TRBD2. Losses at the gene ends were 6 bases for V and 7 bases for J; bases not matched to a gene: 9. CDR1 and CDR2 (germline): GTSNPN, SVGIG (reference sequence). CDR3 length equals 15 residues. The CDR3 here is CACRLAGGPINEQFF. CDR3 in DNA: TGTGCCTGCCGACTAGCGGGGGGCCCGATAAATGAGCAGTTCTTC.

The chain couples TRBV10-3 to TRBJ1-5, with D possibly being TRBD1 (5 bases). Trimming removed 3 bases at V and 1 base at J, with 10 bases between. In germline, CDR1 is ENHRY, CDR2 SYGVKD. This CDR3 spans 15 amino acids. The CDR3 coding sequence is TGTGCCATCAGTGATAAAGGGGTGAGCAATCAGCCCCAGCATTTT. Protein: CAISDKGVSNQPQHF.

The chain couples TRBV30 to TRBJ1-5, with 8 bases identical to TRBD1. CDR3 size: 13 residues. Germline CDR1 and CDR2: GTSNPN and SVGIG (reference sequence). V trimming: 3 bases; J trimming: 7 bases; junction bases outside the gene matches: 5. CDR3 protein: CAWSLQGGQPQHF. For the CDR3, the DNA is TGTGCCTGGAGCTTACAGGGGGGCCAGCCCCAGCATTTT.

This chain uses TRBV3-1 (or the pseudogene TRBV3-2) with TRBJ1-1; a possible D gene is TRBD1 (5 bases). There are 13 residues in the CDR3. V was pared by 5 bases and J by 11 bases, with 18 bases between. The V gene's germline CDR1 is LGHDT and CDR2 YNNKEL (reference sequence). CDR3 region: CASSTGGALGAFF. The CDR3 DNA follows: TGTGCCAGCAGCACCGGGGGAGCCCTGGGGGCTTTCTTT.

The V gene is TRBV7-2, the J gene TRBJ2-7; D is unresolved. The CDR3 is 13 residues long. V lost 7 bases and J 2 bases, leaving 12 bases between the germline ends. Per germline, CDR1 SGHTA and CDR2 FQGNSA. The CDR3 DNA reads as TGTGCCAGCACCTCCGTCCCCCCCTACGAGCAGTACTTC. Amino acids: CASTSVPPYEQYF.

This clone was picked up a small number of times. The chain employs TRBV7-2 and TRBJ2-3, with 8 positions matching TRBD1. The CDR3 is 14 amino acids. Germline CDR1 and CDR2: SGHTA and FQGNSA. Germline trimming cut 2 bases from V and 6 bases from J; bases unmatched to any gene: 4. CDR3 protein: CASSLQGASDTQYF. The DNA for the CDR3 is TGTGCCAGCAGCTTACAGGGGGCAAGTGATACGCAGTATTTT.

The chain links TRBV3-1 (or the pseudogene TRBV3-2) to TRBJ2-2, with TRBD1 identical over 7 bases. Germline CDR1 reads LGHDT; CDR2 reads YNNKEL (reference sequence). The CDR3 has 17 residues. The V gene end was trimmed by 0 bases and the J gene end by 0 bases; junction bases not matched to a gene: 4. The CDR3 protein is CASSQDRGQSNTGELFF. CDR3 nucleotide sequence: TGTGCCAGCAGCCAAGATCGGGGACAGTCGAACACCGGGGAGCTGTTTTTT.

This clone was recorded a few times. The chain couples TRBV25-1 to TRBJ2-7; D might be TRBD2 (5 bases). This CDR3 is built from 13 residues. The germline CDR1 and CDR2 sequences are MGHDK and SYGVNS. V lost 6 bases and J 3 bases, leaving 12 bases between the germline ends. In DNA form, the CDR3 reads TGTGCCAGCAGGCCCTCCGGGGACTACGAGCAGTACTTC. Protein: CASRPSGDYEQYF.

V and J are TRBV27 and TRBJ2-5, with unresolved D. V was pared by 4 bases and J by 4 bases, with 13 bases between. This CDR3 has 14 amino acids. Germline V gives CDR1 MNHEY, CDR2 SMNVEV (reference sequence). The DNA of the CDR3 is TGTGCCAGCAGTTCTATCCTCAGGCGAGAGACCCAGTACTTC. As protein: CASSSILRRETQYF.